This T cell receptor beta chain was recovered during a study of blood T cell repertoires in COVID-19. Overall study context: Donors in the United States, Italy and Spain gave samples during acute or convalescent COVID-19. T cells, B-cell-depleted T cells, or PBMCs provided the cDNA or gDNA that served as material.

This CDR3 has 13 residues. The ends were cut back, 8 bases at V and 5 bases at J, with 10 bases in the middle. Germline V lookup: CDR1 WNHNN, CDR2 SYGVQD (reference sequence). Per the original data handling: Estimated nucleated cell counts came from reference gene primer amplification. Assay used: immunoSEQ multiplex PCR; TCRdb lists only in-frame clones, some missing. The V and J calls and clone size come from that table; D and trimming were worked out from the DNA. Of tens of thousands of clones in the sample, 89% were seen once. The sample was peripheral blood. The chain combines TRBV10-1 with TRBJ1-6; D remains ambiguous. This TCR was recovered from a man in his fifties with COVID-19, enrolled during active disease. The CDR3 DNA is TGCGCCAGCCGAAAAAGAGATAATTCACCCCTCCACTTT. Translating gives CASRKRDNSPLHF.